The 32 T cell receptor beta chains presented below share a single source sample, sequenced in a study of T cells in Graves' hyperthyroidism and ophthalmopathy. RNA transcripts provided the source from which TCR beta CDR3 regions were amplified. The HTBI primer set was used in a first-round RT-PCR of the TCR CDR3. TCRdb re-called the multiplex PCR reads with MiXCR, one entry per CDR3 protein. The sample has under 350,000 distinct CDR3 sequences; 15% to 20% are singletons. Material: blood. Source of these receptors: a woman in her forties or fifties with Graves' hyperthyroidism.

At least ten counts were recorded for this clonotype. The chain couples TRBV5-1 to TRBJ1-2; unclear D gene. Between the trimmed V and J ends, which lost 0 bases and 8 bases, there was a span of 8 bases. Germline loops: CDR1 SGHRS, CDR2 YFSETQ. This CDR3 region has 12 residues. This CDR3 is CASSLEARGYTF. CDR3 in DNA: TGCGCCAGCAGCTTGGAGGCGAGAGGCTACACCTTC.

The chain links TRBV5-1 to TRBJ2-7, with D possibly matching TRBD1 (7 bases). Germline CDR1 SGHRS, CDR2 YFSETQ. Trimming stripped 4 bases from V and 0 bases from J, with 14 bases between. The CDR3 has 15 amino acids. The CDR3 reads CASSPGDSPSYEQYF. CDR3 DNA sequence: TGCGCCAGCAGCCCGGGGGACAGTCCCTCCTACGAGCAGTACTTC.

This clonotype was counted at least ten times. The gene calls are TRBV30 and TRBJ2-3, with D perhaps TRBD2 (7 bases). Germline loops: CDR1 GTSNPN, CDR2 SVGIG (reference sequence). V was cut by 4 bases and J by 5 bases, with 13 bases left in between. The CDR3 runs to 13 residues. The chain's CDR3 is CAWTGGLRDTQYF. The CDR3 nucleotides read TGTGCCTGGACCGGGGGGCTCAGAGATACGCAGTATTTT.

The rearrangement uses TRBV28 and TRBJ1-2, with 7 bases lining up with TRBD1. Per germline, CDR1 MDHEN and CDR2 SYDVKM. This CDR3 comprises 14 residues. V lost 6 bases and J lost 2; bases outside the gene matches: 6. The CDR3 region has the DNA TGTGCCAGCAGGACACAGGGGAACAACTATGGCTACACCTTC. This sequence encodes CASRTQGNNYGYTF.

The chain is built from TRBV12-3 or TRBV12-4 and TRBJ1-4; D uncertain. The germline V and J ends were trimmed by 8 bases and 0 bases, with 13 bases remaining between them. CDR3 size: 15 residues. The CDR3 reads CASSPLGTTNEKLFF. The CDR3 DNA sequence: TGTGCCAGCTCCCCATTGGGCACAACTAATGAAAAACTGTTTTTT.

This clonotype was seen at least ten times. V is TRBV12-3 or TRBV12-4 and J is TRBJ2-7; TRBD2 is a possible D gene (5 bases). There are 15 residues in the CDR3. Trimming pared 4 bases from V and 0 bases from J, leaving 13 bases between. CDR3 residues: CASSSGLGSSYEQYF. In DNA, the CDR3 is TGTGCCAGCAGTTCCGGACTGGGAAGCTCCTACGAGCAGTACTTC.

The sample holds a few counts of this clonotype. The CDR3: CASRDGLRDAFF. The CDR3 DNA reads as TGTGCCTCACGGGATGGGCTCCGGGACGCTTTCTTT. The rearrangement links TRBV10-3 to TRBJ1-1; D possibly corresponds to TRBD1 (5 bases). The ends were cut back, 11 bases at V and 11 bases at J, with 21 bases in the middle. In germline, CDR1 is ENHRY, CDR2 SYGVKD. The CDR3 runs to 12 residues.

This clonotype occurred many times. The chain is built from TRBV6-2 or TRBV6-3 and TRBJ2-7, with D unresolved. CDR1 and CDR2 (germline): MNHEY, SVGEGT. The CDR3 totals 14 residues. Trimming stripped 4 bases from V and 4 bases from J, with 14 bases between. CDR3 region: CASSSVLLMYEQYV. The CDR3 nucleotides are TGTGCCAGCAGTTCGGTCCTGCTGATGTACGAGCAGTACGTC.

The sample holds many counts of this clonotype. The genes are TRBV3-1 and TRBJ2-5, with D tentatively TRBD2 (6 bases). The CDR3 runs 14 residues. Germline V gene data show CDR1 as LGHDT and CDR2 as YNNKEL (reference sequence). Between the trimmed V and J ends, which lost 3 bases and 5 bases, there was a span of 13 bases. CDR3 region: CASSQAGTVETQYF. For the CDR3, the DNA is TGTGCCAGCAGCCAGGCGGGGACGGTTGAGACCCAGTACTTC.

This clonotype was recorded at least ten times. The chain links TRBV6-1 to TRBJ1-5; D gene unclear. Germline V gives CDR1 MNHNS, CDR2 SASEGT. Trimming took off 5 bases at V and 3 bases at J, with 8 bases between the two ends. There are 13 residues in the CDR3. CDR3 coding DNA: TGTGCCAGCAGTTTTGATCCCAATCAGCCCCAGCATTTT. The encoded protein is CASSFDPNQPQHF.

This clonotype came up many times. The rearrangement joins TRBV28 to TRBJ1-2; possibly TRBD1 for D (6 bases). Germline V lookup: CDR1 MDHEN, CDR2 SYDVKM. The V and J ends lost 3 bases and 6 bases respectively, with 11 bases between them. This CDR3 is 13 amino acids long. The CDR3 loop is CASSFWGADGYTF. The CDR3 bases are TGTGCCAGCAGTTTCTGGGGGGCGGATGGCTACACCTTC.

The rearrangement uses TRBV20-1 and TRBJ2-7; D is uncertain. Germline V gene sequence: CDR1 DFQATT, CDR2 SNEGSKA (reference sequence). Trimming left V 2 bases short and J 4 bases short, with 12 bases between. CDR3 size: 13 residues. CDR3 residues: CSARSTPHYEQYF. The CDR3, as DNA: TGCAGTGCTAGATCTACTCCTCATTACGAGCAGTACTTC.

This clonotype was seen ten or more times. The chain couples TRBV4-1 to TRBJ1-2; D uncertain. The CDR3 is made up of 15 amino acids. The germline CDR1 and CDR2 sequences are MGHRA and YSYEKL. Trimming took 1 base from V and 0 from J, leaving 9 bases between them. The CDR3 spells CASSQAARTNYGYTF. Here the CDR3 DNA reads TGCGCCAGCAGCCAAGCTGCCAGAACTAACTATGGCTACACCTTC.

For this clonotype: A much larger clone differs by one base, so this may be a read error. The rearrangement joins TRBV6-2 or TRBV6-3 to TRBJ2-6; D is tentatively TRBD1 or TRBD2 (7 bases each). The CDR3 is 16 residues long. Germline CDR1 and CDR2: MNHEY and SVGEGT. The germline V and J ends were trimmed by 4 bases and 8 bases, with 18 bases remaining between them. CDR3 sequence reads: CASSCGEGATTNVLTF. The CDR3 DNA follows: TGTGCCAGCAGTTGCGGGGAGGGGGCAACTACCAACGTCCTGACTTTC.

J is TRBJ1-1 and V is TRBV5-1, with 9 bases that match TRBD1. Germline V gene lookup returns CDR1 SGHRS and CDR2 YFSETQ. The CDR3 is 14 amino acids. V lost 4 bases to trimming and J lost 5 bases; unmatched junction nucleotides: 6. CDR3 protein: CASSAEQGATEAFF. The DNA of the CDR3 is TGCGCCAGCAGCGCCGAACAGGGGGCAACTGAAGCTTTCTTT.

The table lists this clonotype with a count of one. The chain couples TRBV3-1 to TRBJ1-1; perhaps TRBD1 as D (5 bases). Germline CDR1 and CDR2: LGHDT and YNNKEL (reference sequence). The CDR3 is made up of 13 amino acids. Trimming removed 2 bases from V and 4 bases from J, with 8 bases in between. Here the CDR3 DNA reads TGTGCCAGCAGCCAAAGCAGGGCCACTGAAGCTTTCTTT. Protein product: CASSQSRATEAFF. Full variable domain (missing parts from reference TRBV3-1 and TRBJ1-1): DTAVSQTPKYLVTQMGNDKSIKCEQNLGHDTMYWYKQDSKKFLKIMFSYNNKELIINETVPNRFSPKSPDKAHLNLHINSLELGDSAVYFCASSQSRATEAFFGQGTRLTVV.

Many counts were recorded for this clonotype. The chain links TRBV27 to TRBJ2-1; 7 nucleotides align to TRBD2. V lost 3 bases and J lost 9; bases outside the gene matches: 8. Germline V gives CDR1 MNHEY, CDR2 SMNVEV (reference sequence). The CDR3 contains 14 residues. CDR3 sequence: CASSLAGAVGEQFF. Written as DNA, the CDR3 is TGTGCCAGCAGTTTGGCGGGAGCGGTCGGTGAGCAGTTCTTC.

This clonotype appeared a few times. CDR3 protein: CASSRQGADYNSPLHF. CDR3 in DNA: TGTGCCAGCAGTAGACAGGGGGCGGACTATAATTCACCCCTCCACTTT. The chain is built from TRBV2 and TRBJ1-6, with 10 bases matching TRBD1. The J segment lost 3 bases and the V segment lost 5 bases, leaving 4 bases of the junction unmatched. The CDR3 extends over 16 amino acids. Germline V lookup: CDR1 SNHLY, CDR2 FYNNEI.

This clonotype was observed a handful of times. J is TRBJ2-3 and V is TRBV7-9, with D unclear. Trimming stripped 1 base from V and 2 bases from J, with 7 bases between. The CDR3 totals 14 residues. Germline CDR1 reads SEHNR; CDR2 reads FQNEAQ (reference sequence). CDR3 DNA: TGTGCCAGCAGCTTAGATGGTGTCACAGATACGCAGTATTTT. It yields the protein CASSLDGVTDTQYF.

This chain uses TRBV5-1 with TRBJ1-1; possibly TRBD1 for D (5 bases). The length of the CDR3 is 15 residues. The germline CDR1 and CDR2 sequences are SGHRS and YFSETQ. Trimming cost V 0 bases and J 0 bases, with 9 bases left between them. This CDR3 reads CASSLAGLLNTEAFF. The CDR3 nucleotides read TGCGCCAGCAGCTTGGCGGGACTTTTGAACACTGAAGCTTTCTTT.

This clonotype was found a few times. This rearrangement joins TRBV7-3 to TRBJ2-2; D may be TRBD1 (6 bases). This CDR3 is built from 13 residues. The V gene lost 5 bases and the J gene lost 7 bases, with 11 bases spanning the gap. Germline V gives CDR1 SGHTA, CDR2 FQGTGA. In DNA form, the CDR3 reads TGTGCCAGCAGCACCAGGGGTGACGGGGAGCTGTTTTTT. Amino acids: CASSTRGDGELFF. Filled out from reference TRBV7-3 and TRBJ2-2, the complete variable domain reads GAGVSQTPSNKVTEKGKYVELRCDPISGHTALYWYRQSLGQGPEFLIYFQGTGAADDSGLPNDRFFAVRPEGSVSTLKIQRTERGDSAVYLCASSTRGDGELFFGEGSRLTVL.

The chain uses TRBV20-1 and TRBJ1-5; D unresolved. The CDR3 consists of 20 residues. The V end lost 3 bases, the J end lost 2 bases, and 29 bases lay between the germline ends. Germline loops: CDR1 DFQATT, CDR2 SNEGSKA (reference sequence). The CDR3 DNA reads TGCAGTGCTAGGGCCGCGTGGGTCTCAGAGAACTGGCATGGCAATCAGCCCCAGCATTTT. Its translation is CSARAAWVSENWHGNQPQHF.

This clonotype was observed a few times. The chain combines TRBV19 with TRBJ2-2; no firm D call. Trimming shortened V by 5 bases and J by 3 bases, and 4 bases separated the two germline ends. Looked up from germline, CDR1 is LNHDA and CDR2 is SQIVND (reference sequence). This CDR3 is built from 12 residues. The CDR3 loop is CASSWYTGELFF. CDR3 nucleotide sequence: TGTGCCAGTAGTTGGTACACCGGGGAGCTGTTTTTT.

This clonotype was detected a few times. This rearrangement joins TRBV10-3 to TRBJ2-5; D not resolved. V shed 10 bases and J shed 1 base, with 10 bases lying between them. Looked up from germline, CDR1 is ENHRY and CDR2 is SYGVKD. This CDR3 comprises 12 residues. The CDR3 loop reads CATNDVQETQYF. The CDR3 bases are TGTGCCACCAACGACGTCCAAGAGACCCAGTACTTC.

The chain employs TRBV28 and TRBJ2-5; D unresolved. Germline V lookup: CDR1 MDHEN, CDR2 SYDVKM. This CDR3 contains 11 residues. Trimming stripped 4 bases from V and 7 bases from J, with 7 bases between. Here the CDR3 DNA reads TGTGCCAGCAGTTCCACCGGGACCCAGTACTTC. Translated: CASSSTGTQYF.

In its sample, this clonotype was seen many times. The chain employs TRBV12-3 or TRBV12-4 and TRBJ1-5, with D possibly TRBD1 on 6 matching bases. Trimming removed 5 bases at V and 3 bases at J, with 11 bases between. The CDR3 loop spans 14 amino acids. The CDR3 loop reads CASSTTGNNQPQHF. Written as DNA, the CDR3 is TGTGCCAGCAGTACGACAGGTAACAATCAGCCCCAGCATTTT.

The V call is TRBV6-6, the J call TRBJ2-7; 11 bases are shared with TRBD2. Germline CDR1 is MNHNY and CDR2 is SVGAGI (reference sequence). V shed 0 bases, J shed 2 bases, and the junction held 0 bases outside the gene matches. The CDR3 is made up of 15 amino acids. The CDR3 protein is CASSYSTSGTYEQYF. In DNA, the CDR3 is TGTGCCAGCAGTTACTCGACTAGCGGGACCTACGAGCAGTACTTC.

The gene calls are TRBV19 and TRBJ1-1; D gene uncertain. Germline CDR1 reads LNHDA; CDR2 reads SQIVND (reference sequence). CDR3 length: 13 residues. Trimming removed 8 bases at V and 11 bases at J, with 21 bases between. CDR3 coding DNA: TGTGCCAGTGGTACACCTTCTTACCCGCCGGCTTTCTTT. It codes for CASGTPSYPPAFF.

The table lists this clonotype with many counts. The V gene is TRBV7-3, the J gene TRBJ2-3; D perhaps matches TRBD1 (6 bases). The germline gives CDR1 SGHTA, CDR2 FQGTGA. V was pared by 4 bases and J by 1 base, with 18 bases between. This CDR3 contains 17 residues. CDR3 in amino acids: CASSSYWGRGGTDTQYF. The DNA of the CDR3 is TGTGCCAGCAGCTCCTATTGGGGCAGGGGTGGCACAGATACGCAGTATTTT.

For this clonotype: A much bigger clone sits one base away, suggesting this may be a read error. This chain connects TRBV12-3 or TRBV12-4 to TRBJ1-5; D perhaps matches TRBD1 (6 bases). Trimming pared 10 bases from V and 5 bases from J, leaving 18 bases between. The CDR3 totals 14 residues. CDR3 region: CAIWIQGHDQPQHF. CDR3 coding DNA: TGTGCCATCTGGATACAGGGACACGATCAGCCCCAGCATTTT.

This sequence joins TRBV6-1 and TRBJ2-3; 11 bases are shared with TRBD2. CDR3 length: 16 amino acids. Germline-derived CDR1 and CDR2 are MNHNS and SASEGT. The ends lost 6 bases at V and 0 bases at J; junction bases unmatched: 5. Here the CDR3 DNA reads TGTGCCAGCAGGACTCGACTAGCGGGAAGCACAGATACGCAGTATTTT. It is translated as CASRTRLAGSTDTQYF.

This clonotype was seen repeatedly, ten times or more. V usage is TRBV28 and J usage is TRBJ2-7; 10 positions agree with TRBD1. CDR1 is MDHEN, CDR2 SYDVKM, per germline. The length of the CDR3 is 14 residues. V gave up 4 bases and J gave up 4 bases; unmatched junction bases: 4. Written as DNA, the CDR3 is TGTGCCAGCAGTTGGACAGGGGGTCTATACGAGCAGTACTTC. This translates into CASSWTGGLYEQYF.